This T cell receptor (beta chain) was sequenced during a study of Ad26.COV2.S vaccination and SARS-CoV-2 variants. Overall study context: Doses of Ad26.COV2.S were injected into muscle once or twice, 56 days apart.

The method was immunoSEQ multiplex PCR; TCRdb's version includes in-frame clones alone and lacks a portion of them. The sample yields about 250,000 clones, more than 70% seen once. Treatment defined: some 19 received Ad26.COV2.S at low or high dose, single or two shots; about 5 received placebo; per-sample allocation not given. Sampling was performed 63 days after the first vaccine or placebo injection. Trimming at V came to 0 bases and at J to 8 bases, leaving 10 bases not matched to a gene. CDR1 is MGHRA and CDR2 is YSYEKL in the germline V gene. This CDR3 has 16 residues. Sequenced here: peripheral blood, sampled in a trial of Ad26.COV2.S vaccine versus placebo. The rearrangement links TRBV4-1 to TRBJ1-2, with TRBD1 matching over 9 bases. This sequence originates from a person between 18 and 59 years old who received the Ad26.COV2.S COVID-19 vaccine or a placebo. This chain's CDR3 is CASSQESGGQGRGYTF. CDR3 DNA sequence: TGCGCCAGCAGCCAAGAGTCCGGGGGACAGGGAAGGGGCTACACCTTC.